One and the same sample provided the 27 T cell receptor beta chains below, sequenced in a study of T cells in localized non-small cell lung cancer. Libraries were prepared by immunoSEQ multiplex PCR; TCRdb keeps only in-frame clonotypes and omits some of them. In the table there are 20,000 to 25,000 clones, approximately 90% of which are singletons. Specimen: PBMCs, collected before any cancer treatment. The receptors originated from a man aged 35 to 70 with stage II squamous cell lung carcinoma.

This sequence joins TRBV11-3 and TRBJ1-2; 9 nucleotides align to TRBD1. The V and J ends lost 4 bases and 6 bases, in that order; junction bases with no gene match: 6. Germline V lookup: CDR1 SGHNT, CDR2 YENEEA. The CDR3 consists of 14 residues. CDR3 DNA: TGTGCCAGCAGCTCTTCCGGGACAGGGAATGGCTACACCTTC. Translation: CASSSSGTGNGYTF.

This clone was seen just once. The CDR3 DNA reads as TGTGCCAGCAGCTTGACCTGGACAGGGGATAATTCACCCCTCCACTTT. Translated: CASSLTWTGDNSPLHF. This sequence joins TRBV7-9 and TRBJ1-6; TRBD1 matches 9 bases. The CDR3 contains 16 residues. The germline CDR1 and CDR2 sequences are SEHNR and FQNEAQ (reference sequence). J was trimmed by 5 bases and V by 3 bases; bases with no gene match: 5.

This rearrangement joins TRBV27 to TRBJ2-7; TRBD1 might be the D (6 bases). V lost 5 bases and J lost 3, with 8 bases in between. The germline gives CDR1 MNHEY, CDR2 SMNVEV (reference sequence). The CDR3 contains 12 residues. The CDR3 DNA follows: TGTGCCAGCAGTCTACAGGGCTACGAGCAGTACTTC. This encodes CASSLQGYEQYF.

The rearrangement links TRBV15 to TRBJ2-3; D possibly corresponds to TRBD2 (7 bases). The CDR3 loop spans 15 amino acids. CDR1 and CDR2 (germline): LNHNV, YYDKDF (reference sequence). With 0 bases removed from V and 6 bases from J, the gap between germline ends came to 13 bases. For the CDR3, the DNA is TGTGCCACCAGCAGAGAGGGGGGGGCCCCGGATACGCAGTATTTT. Protein product: CATSREGGAPDTQYF. Full variable domain (missing parts from reference TRBV15 and TRBJ2-3): DAMVIQNPRYQVTQFGKPVTLSCSQTLNHNVMYWYQQKSSQAPKLLFHYYDKDFNNEADTPDNFQSRRPNTSFCFLDIRSPGLGDTAMYLCATSREGGAPDTQYFGPGTRLTVL.

This clone was seen only a few times. V and J are TRBV28 and TRBJ1-2; a possible D gene is TRBD1 (5 bases). The V end was cut by 5 bases, the J end by 5 bases, with 18 bases between. The V gene's germline CDR1 is MDHEN and CDR2 SYDVKM. There are 15 residues in the CDR3. The CDR3 nucleotides are TGTGCCAGCAGTCCTCCTGTTGGGGGAACTTATGGCTACACCTTC. Its protein is CASSPPVGGTYGYTF.

The rearrangement links TRBV11-2 to TRBJ2-5; 10 bases align to TRBD2. Judging by the DNA end, TRBJ2-7 fits better; the J call may be wrong. The CDR3 loop spans 16 amino acids. Germline V CDR1 and CDR2: SGHAT, FQNNGV. The CDR3 nucleotides are TGTGCCAGCAAGGCTCTAGCGGGAGATGGGCCCTACGAGCAGTACTTC. Encoded protein: CASKALAGDGPYEQYF.

This clone was recorded once. V and J are TRBV7-8 and TRBJ1-1; 7 positions match TRBD1. Looked up from germline, CDR1 is SGHVS and CDR2 is FQNEAQ. This CDR3 contains 16 residues. V trimming: 2 bases; J trimming: 1 base; junction bases outside the gene matches: 7. The CDR3 region is CASSLRRGLGNTEAFF. The CDR3 nucleotides read TGTGCCAGCAGCTTACGTAGGGGGCTTGGGAACACTGAAGCTTTCTTT.

This clone is a singleton in its sample. The chain has TRBV5-6 and TRBJ2-5, with TRBD2 matching over 8 bases. The CDR3 extends over 15 amino acids. CDR1 is SGHDT and CDR2 is YYEEEE in the germline V gene. Trimming cost V 4 bases and J 1 base; bases outside gene matches: 6. The CDR3 DNA is TGTGCCAGCAGCATCCGGACTAGCTTCCAAGAGACCCAGTACTTC. This sequence encodes CASSIRTSFQETQYF.

V is TRBV7-9 and J is TRBJ1-2, with D unclear. V was trimmed by 3 bases and J by 2 bases, leaving 1 base between them. The CDR3 contains 11 residues. Per the germline V gene, CDR1 is SEHNR and CDR2 is FQNEAQ (reference sequence). The CDR3 is CASSFNYGYTF. Here the CDR3 DNA reads TGTGCCAGCAGCTTCAACTATGGCTACACCTTC.

The chain combines TRBV19 with TRBJ2-1; D uncertain. CDR3 length: 11 residues. CDR1 is LNHDA and CDR2 is SQIVND in the germline V gene (reference sequence). V was pared by 3 bases and J by 8 bases, with 5 bases between. CDR3 coding DNA: TGTGCCAGTAGTATGGCGGATGAGCAGTTCTTC. Amino acids: CASSMADEQFF.

This clone was recorded only once. The rearrangement uses TRBV7-8 and TRBJ1-2; TRBD1 matches 10 bases. This CDR3 comprises 11 residues. The ends lost 11 bases at V and 7 bases at J; junction bases unmatched: 4. Germline CDR1 is SGHVS and CDR2 is FQNEAQ. CDR3 amino acids: CAEGDRGGYTF. The CDR3 bases are TGTGCCGAGGGGGACAGGGGTGGCTACACCTTC. The variable domain in full, completed from reference TRBV7-8 and TRBJ1-2, reads GAGVSQSPRYKVAKRGQDVALRCDPISGHVSLFWYQQALGQGPEFLTYFQNEAQLDKSGLPSDRFFAERPEGSVSTLKIQRTQQEDSAVYLCAEGDRGGYTFGSGTRLTVV.

The rearrangement joins TRBV19 to TRBJ1-3; TRBD1 matches at 7 bases. CDR3 length: 14 amino acids. Germline V CDR1 and CDR2: LNHDA, SQIVND (reference sequence). Trimming removed 8 bases from V and 6 bases from J; junction bases left unmatched: 10. The chain's CDR3 is CASCAGTEANTIYF. As DNA, the CDR3 is TGTGCCAGTTGTGCCGGGACAGAGGCAAACACCATATATTTT. Drawing the rest from reference TRBV19 and TRBJ1-3, the complete variable domain is DGGITQSPKYLFRKEGQNVTLSCEQNLNHDAMYWYRQDPGQGLRLIYYSQIVNDFQKGDIAEGYSVSREKKESFPLTVTSAQKNPTAFYLCASCAGTEANTIYFGEGSWLTVV.

This clone was observed a single time. This rearrangement joins TRBV7-2 to TRBJ2-3; 8 positions match TRBD2. CDR1 SGHTA and CDR2 FQGNSA come from the germline V gene. CDR3 length: 15 amino acids. Losses at the gene ends were 1 base for V and 5 bases for J; bases not matched to a gene: 5. The CDR3 DNA sequence: TGTGCCAGCAGCTTAGGCGGGGGGCCGTTAGATACGCAGTATTTT. Translating it yields CASSLGGGPLDTQYF.

This clone appeared a few times. The CDR3 reads CASSYGGAGPTEAFF. The CDR3 nucleotides read TGTGCCAGCAGTTACGGTGGGGCAGGGCCCACTGAAGCTTTCTTT. This chain links TRBV6-6 with TRBJ1-1, with a tentative D call TRBD1 (5 bases). The V end was cut by 2 bases, the J end by 4 bases, with 14 bases between. This CDR3 comprises 15 residues. Per the germline V gene, CDR1 is MNHNY and CDR2 is SVGAGI (reference sequence).

The CDR3 nucleotides read TGCGCCAGCAGCTTGGAAATGGCGGGACAGGGGTCTTCACCCCTCCACTTT. It codes for CASSLEMAGQGSSPLHF. The V gene is TRBV5-1, the J gene TRBJ1-6; the match to TRBD1 covers 10 bases. From germline, CDR1 is SGHRS and CDR2 YFSETQ. With V trimmed by 0 bases and J by 9 bases, 9 bases remained unmatched. The CDR3 totals 17 residues. The variable domain in full, with the rest retrieved from reference TRBV5-1 and TRBJ1-6, is KAGVTQTPRYLIKTRGQQVTLSCSPISGHRSVSWYQQTPGQGLQFLFEYFSETQRNKGNFPGRFSGRQFSNSRSEMNVSTLELGDSALYLCASSLEMAGQGSSPLHFGNGTRLTVT.

The V call is TRBV6-5, the J call TRBJ1-4, with 7 positions matching TRBD1. Germline V gives CDR1 MNHEY, CDR2 SVGAGI. The trim removed 4 bases at V and 5 bases at J, leaving 7 bases unmatched. CDR3 size: 15 residues. The CDR3 nucleotides are TGTGCCAGCAGTTCGACAGGGAGGGAGAATGAAAAACTGTTTTTT. This translates into CASSSTGRENEKLFF.

The chain has TRBV25-1 and TRBJ2-7, with 9 bases lining up with TRBD1. Per the germline V gene, CDR1 is MGHDK and CDR2 is SYGVNS. CDR3 length: 15 residues. J was trimmed by 3 bases and V by 1 base; bases with no gene match: 4. Written as DNA, the CDR3 is TGTGCCAGCAGTGAATCCTTGACAGGGGGCTACGAGCAGTACTTC. Translated: CASSESLTGGYEQYF.

V gene TRBV7-9 combines with J gene TRBJ1-1; no firm D call. Germline V gives CDR1 SEHNR, CDR2 FQNEAQ (reference sequence). CDR3 length equals 13 residues. Trimming took 3 bases from V and 7 from J, leaving 12 bases between them. The CDR3 is CASSFAPAIEAFF. The CDR3 region has the DNA TGTGCCAGCAGCTTCGCACCGGCAATTGAAGCTTTCTTT.

A few counts support this clone. This chain uses TRBV29-1 with TRBJ2-7; D unclear. The germline gives CDR1 SQVTM, CDR2 ANQGSEA. Trimming left V 4 bases short and J 2 bases short, with 15 bases between. CDR3 length: 14 amino acids. The CDR3 DNA is TGCAGCGTTGTTAAAGAATCCCTAACCTACGAGCAGTACTTC. Its translation is CSVVKESLTYEQYF.

The V call is TRBV9, the J call TRBJ2-7; the match to TRBD2 covers 7 bases. Germline CDR1 SGDLS, CDR2 YYNGEE. The V segment lost 4 bases and the J segment 3 bases; nucleotides outside the gene matches: 4. This CDR3 is built from 13 residues. CDR3 DNA: TGTGCCAGCAGCTCAGGGACTAACTACGAGCAGTACTTC. Translating it yields CASSSGTNYEQYF.

On this clone: Mismatch with germline at one junction end may stem from a read error. The V call is TRBV6-1, the J call TRBJ2-7; the match to TRBD2 covers 10 bases. The CDR3 runs 13 residues. The germline CDR1 and CDR2 sequences are MNHNS and SASEGT. The CDR3 coding sequence is TGTGCCAGCAGTGAAGAGCTAGCGGGGGTTGGATTTTTC. Translating it yields CASSEELAGVGFF.

The chain links TRBV7-9 to TRBJ1-5, with 7 positions matching TRBD1. Germline V gene data show CDR1 as SEHNR and CDR2 as FQNEAQ (reference sequence). This CDR3 is built from 14 residues. V shed 5 bases, J shed 4 bases, and the junction held 5 bases outside the gene matches. The CDR3 region is CASSLDRLNQPQHF. CDR3 sequence (DNA): TGTGCCAGCAGCCTGGACAGGCTTAATCAGCCCCAGCATTTT.

This sequence joins TRBV6-5 and TRBJ1-1, with TRBD1 matching 10 bases. This CDR3 comprises 15 residues. Germline CDR1 reads MNHEY; CDR2 reads SVGAGI. Trimming at V came to 2 bases and at J to 5 bases, leaving 5 bases not matched to a gene. CDR3 region: CASSYGTGAGTEAFF. CDR3 bases: TGTGCCAGCAGTTACGGGACAGGGGCCGGGACTGAAGCTTTCTTT.

V and J are TRBV9 and TRBJ2-2; perhaps D is TRBD1 or TRBD2 (5 bases each). The CDR3 runs 18 residues. Germline CDR1 and CDR2: SGDLS and YYNGEE. V lost 3 bases to trimming and J lost 1 base, with 19 bases between them. The chain's CDR3 is CASSAPFGTSRNTGELFF. CDR3 nucleotide sequence: TGTGCCAGCAGCGCCCCCTTTGGGACGTCTCGGAACACCGGGGAGCTGTTTTTT.

The V gene is TRBV7-9, the J gene TRBJ1-1; D possibly corresponds to TRBD1 (5 bases). Germline V gene data show CDR1 as SEHNR and CDR2 as FQNEAQ (reference sequence). Trimming took off 10 bases at V and 0 bases at J, with 12 bases between the two ends. The CDR3 loop spans 13 amino acids. The CDR3 is CAIQTALNTEAFF. CDR3 coding DNA: TGTGCCATCCAGACAGCTCTGAACACTGAAGCTTTCTTT.

V is TRBV4-3 and J is TRBJ2-7; 11 nucleotides align to TRBD2. Germline V CDR1 and CDR2: LGHNA, YSLEER. CDR3 length: 17 residues. Trimming cost V 0 bases and J 6 bases; bases outside gene matches: 10. CDR3 amino acids: CASSQDSGLAGYTEQYF. Written as DNA, the CDR3 is TGCGCCAGCAGCCAAGATTCCGGACTAGCGGGTTACACCGAGCAGTACTTC.

The rearrangement joins TRBV7-2 to TRBJ2-2, with D unclear. Germline CDR1 and CDR2: SGHTA and FQGNSA. Trimming took off 4 bases at V and 0 bases at J, with 3 bases between the two ends. The CDR3 has 13 residues. Here the CDR3 reads CASSSANTGELFF. The CDR3, as DNA: TGTGCCAGCAGCTCGGCGAACACCGGGGAGCTGTTTTTT.